What follows are 25 T cell receptor beta chains derived from one specimen sequenced in a study of PD-1 blockade in classical Hodgkin lymphoma. Libraries were prepared by immunoSEQ multiplex PCR; TCRdb keeps only in-frame clonotypes and omits some of them. The table shows around 34,000 clones, with about 93% occurring only once. After autologous stem cell transplantation all patients relapsed, and prior brentuximab vedotin exposure differed between cohorts. Magnetic negative selection was used to purify CD4+ T cells from thawed PBMCs. The sample consisted of CD4+ T cells from blood, taken at baseline. The origin of the receptors is a human donor with classical Hodgkin lymphoma.

This clone was seen a few times. The CDR3 region has the DNA TGTGCCAGCAGCCAGCAGGTAGGGGTGGAGACCCAGTACTTC. Amino acids: CASSQQVGVETQYF. The chain has TRBV4-2 and TRBJ2-5; D may be TRBD1 (5 bases). CDR3 length equals 14 residues. Germline V lookup: CDR1 LGHNA, CDR2 YNFKEQ. V gave up 3 bases and J gave up 5 bases, with 13 bases separating them.

The chain has TRBV10-2 and TRBJ1-1; tentative D call: TRBD1 (6 bases). V shed 3 bases and J shed 4 bases, with 15 bases lying between them. CDR3 length: 15 amino acids. Per germline, CDR1 WSHSY and CDR2 SAAADI. CDR3 amino acids: CASSEQTGHFTEAFF. In nucleotides, the CDR3 is TGCGCCAGCAGTGAACAAACGGGACACTTCACTGAAGCTTTCTTT.

This chain joins TRBV14 and TRBJ1-2; D not certain. Trimming took off 3 bases at V and 5 bases at J, with 31 bases between the two ends. CDR3 length: 20 residues. CDR1 SGHDN and CDR2 FVKESK come from the germline V gene. This CDR3 reads CASSQDFSVTPPLSLYGYTF. CDR3 sequence (DNA): TGTGCCAGCAGCCAGGACTTCAGTGTGACGCCTCCGCTATCCCTTTATGGCTACACCTTC.

Comments on this clone: One end of the junction is discordant with germline, which a read error may explain. The rearrangement joins TRBV6-6 to TRBJ1-5; 7 bases agree with TRBD1. The V gene's germline CDR1 is MNHNY and CDR2 SVGAGI (reference sequence). The CDR3 loop spans 15 amino acids. Written as DNA, the CDR3 is TGTGTCAGCAGTCTGACAGGGAATAGCAATCAGCCCCAGCATTTT. It yields the protein CVSSLTGNSNQPQHF.

This chain connects TRBV5-1 to TRBJ2-1, with D perhaps matching TRBD1 (5 bases). Trimming cost V 0 bases and J 4 bases, with 11 bases left between them. CDR1 and CDR2 from the germline V gene are SGHRS and YFSETQ. The CDR3 length is 15 residues. The CDR3 coding sequence is TGCGCCAGCAGCTTGGTAGGGGTCGTATACAATGAGCAGTTCTTC. Residues: CASSLVGVVYNEQFF.

The rearrangement joins TRBV29-1 to TRBJ1-1, with D uncertain. CDR3 length: 12 residues. Per the germline V gene, CDR1 is SQVTM and CDR2 is ANQGSEA. V shed 5 bases and J shed 4 bases, with 11 bases lying between them. The CDR3 protein is CSVSGFRTEAFF. CDR3 in DNA: TGCAGCGTTAGCGGGTTTCGCACTGAAGCTTTCTTT.

This rearrangement joins TRBV27 to TRBJ2-7; no definite D call. V lost 8 bases and J lost 2, with 22 bases in between. CDR1 is MNHEY and CDR2 is SMNVEV in the germline V gene (reference sequence). This CDR3 contains 16 residues. The CDR3 spells CASAPLKWDPPYEQYF. The CDR3 DNA follows: TGTGCCAGCGCCCCCCTAAAGTGGGATCCACCCTACGAGCAGTACTTC.

The V gene is TRBV5-1, the J gene TRBJ2-3, with 9 bases lining up with TRBD2. Germline CDR1 is SGHRS and CDR2 is YFSETQ. The CDR3 has 16 residues. J gave up 5 bases and V 4 bases, and 11 bases lay outside the gene matches. CDR3 residues: CASSPLREGPGDTQYF. CDR3 DNA sequence: TGCGCCAGCAGCCCACTGCGGGAGGGCCCCGGAGATACGCAGTATTTT.

The rearrangement joins TRBV21-1 to TRBJ2-3; the D call TRBD1 from the table was never checked on the DNA. TRBV21-1 is marked as a pseudogene. The CDR3 covers 16 residues. This chain's CDR3 is CASSVPGTGRTDTQYF. The CDR3 nucleotides read TGTGCCAGCAGCGTACCCGGGACAGGGCGCACAGATACGCAGTATTTT.

The V gene is TRBV30, the J gene TRBJ2-7; D tentatively reads TRBD1 or TRBD2 (5 bases each). Between the trimmed V and J ends, which lost 1 base and 6 bases, there was a span of 13 bases. The CDR3 is 13 residues long. Germline values: CDR1 GTSNPN, CDR2 SVGIG (reference sequence). Here the CDR3 reads CAWSGDRRGEQYF. The CDR3 DNA is TGTGCCTGGAGTGGGGACCGACGGGGCGAGCAGTACTTC. The whole variable domain, remainder taken from reference TRBV30 and TRBJ2-7, is SQTIHQWPATLVQPVGSPLSLECTVEGTSNPNLYWYRQAAGRGLQLLFYSVGIGQISSEVPQNLSASRPQDRQFILSSKKLLLSDSGFYLCAWSGDRRGEQYFGPGTRLTVT.

CDR3 DNA: TGTGCCAGCAGCTTGTCAGGGGGCGTCAATGGCTACACCTTC. It is translated as CASSLSGGVNGYTF. The V gene is TRBV7-9, the J gene TRBJ1-2; 8 nucleotides align to TRBD1. The CDR3 runs to 14 residues. V lost 3 bases, J lost 6 bases, and 6 bases stayed unmatched. Germline CDR1 SEHNR, CDR2 FQNEAQ (reference sequence).

The chain employs TRBV5-1 and TRBJ2-1; 9 nucleotides line up with TRBD2. The CDR3 totals 15 residues. The J segment lost 7 bases and the V segment lost 0 bases, leaving 5 bases of the junction unmatched. Germline V gives CDR1 SGHRS, CDR2 YFSETQ. CDR3: CASSLVAGVENEQFF. CDR3 coding DNA: TGCGCCAGCAGCTTGGTAGCGGGAGTTGAGAATGAGCAGTTCTTC.

A remark on this clone: A read error may account for a junction end that differs from germline. The gene calls are TRBV6-1 and TRBJ1-2; the match to TRBD1 covers 7 bases. Germline V lookup: CDR1 MNHNS, CDR2 SASEGT. The CDR3 spans 17 residues. The CDR3 DNA follows: TGTGCCAGCAGGGAAGACCGGAGGGACAGAGCTAACTATGGCTACACCTTC. It yields the protein CASREDRRDRANYGYTF.

The chain joins TRBV19 to TRBJ1-5; D is ambiguous. Germline-derived CDR1 and CDR2 are LNHDA and SQIVND (reference sequence). Trimming took off 1 base at V and 7 bases at J, with 14 bases between the two ends. The CDR3 has 15 residues. CDR3 residues: CASSIVSGRGQPQHF. DNA for the CDR3: TGTGCCAGTAGTATAGTCTCGGGGAGAGGGCAGCCCCAGCATTTT.

The chain carries TRBV28 and TRBJ2-7, with 10 bases aligning to TRBD2. Trimming removed 4 bases from V and 8 bases from J; junction bases left unmatched: 17. The CDR3 is made up of 17 amino acids. The germline V gene encodes CDR1 MDHEN and CDR2 SYDVKM. The CDR3 region has the DNA TGTGCCAGCAGTTCCAACCCAATAGCGGGGGGCTACGGGAAGCAGTACTTC. Residues: CASSSNPIAGGYGKQYF.

V usage is TRBV28 and J usage is TRBJ2-7; D might be TRBD1 or TRBD2, each matching 5 bases. The CDR3 is made up of 16 amino acids. V was clipped by 7 bases and J by 2 bases, with 21 bases between them. Germline CDR1 reads MDHEN; CDR2 reads SYDVKM. CDR3 bases: TGTGCCAGCAAAGCCCGTAGTCGGGGACGGGCCTACGAGCAGTACTTC. Protein: CASKARSRGRAYEQYF.

The chain recombines TRBV11-2 with TRBJ2-4; the D gene is possibly TRBD1 (5 bases). The V end lost 2 bases, the J end lost 3 bases, and 11 bases lay between the germline ends. Looked up from germline, CDR1 is SGHAT and CDR2 is FQNNGV. The CDR3 is made up of 15 amino acids. As DNA, the CDR3 is TGTGCCAGCAGCTTAAGGAGTCAGGGCAAAAACATTCAGTACTTC. Encoded protein: CASSLRSQGKNIQYF.

The DNA of the CDR3 is TGTGCCAGCAGTCCCCGAGGGAATCTCAATAGCAATCAGCCCCAGCATTTT. It specifies CASSPRGNLNSNQPQHF. The rearrangement joins TRBV27 to TRBJ1-5; D remains unclear. Trimming cost V 5 bases and J 0 bases, with 17 bases left between them. This CDR3 is built from 17 residues. Germline-derived CDR1 and CDR2 are MNHEY and SMNVEV (reference sequence).

The rearrangement joins TRBV4-2 to TRBJ2-7, with D perhaps TRBD2 (6 bases). V lost 4 bases, J lost 3 bases, and 13 bases lay in between. Germline V gene lookup returns CDR1 LGHNA and CDR2 YNFKEQ. This CDR3 is built from 14 residues. CDR3 region: CASSLQAGLYEQYF. The DNA for the CDR3 is TGTGCCAGCAGCCTACAAGCGGGTCTCTACGAGCAGTACTTC.

This chain uses TRBV27 with TRBJ1-4, with a possible D match to TRBD1 (6 bases). The CDR3 is 15 residues long. The germline CDR1 and CDR2 sequences are MNHEY and SMNVEV (reference sequence). The V end was cut by 5 bases, the J end by 9 bases, with 19 bases between. The CDR3 is CASSTKQGLGQKLFF. CDR3 in DNA: TGTGCCAGCAGTACCAAACAGGGCCTGGGGCAAAAACTGTTTTTT.

The rearrangement uses TRBV29-1 and TRBJ2-1; the match to TRBD2 covers 7 bases. V lost 7 bases and J lost 4; bases outside the gene matches: 4. Per the germline V gene, CDR1 is SQVTM and CDR2 is ANQGSEA. This CDR3 contains 12 residues. Here the CDR3 DNA reads TGCAGCGGCTCTAGCGGATACAATGAGCAGTTCTTC. It yields the protein CSGSSGYNEQFF.

The chain couples TRBV19 to TRBJ2-1; D call uncertain. Trimming cost V 3 bases and J 0 bases, with 9 bases left between them. The CDR3 length is 15 residues. CDR1 is LNHDA, CDR2 SQIVND, per germline (reference sequence). The CDR3 nucleotides are TGTGCCAGTAGTATTCTGACGGTCTCCTACAATGAGCAGTTCTTC. It translates to CASSILTVSYNEQFF.

This clone is a singleton in its sample. The chain links TRBV5-4 to TRBJ2-5; D is unclear. The CDR3 loop spans 12 amino acids. V was clipped by 0 bases and J by 5 bases, with 5 bases between them. Germline V gene data show CDR1 as SGHNT and CDR2 as YYREEE (reference sequence). CDR3 loop: CASSLGAETQYF. DNA of the CDR3: TGTGCCAGCAGCTTGGGGGCCGAGACCCAGTACTTC.

The chain couples TRBV6-6 to TRBJ2-7; D remains unclear. Trimming took off 3 bases at V and 3 bases at J, with 15 bases between the two ends. This CDR3 contains 15 residues. CDR1 MNHNY and CDR2 SVGAGI come from the germline V gene (reference sequence). DNA for the CDR3: TGTGCCAGCAGTTATCCGCCGAGCATTGACTACGAGCAGTACTTC. Translated: CASSYPPSIDYEQYF.

About this clone itself: The conserved closing phenylalanine or tryptophan is absent in this CDR3, likely reflecting a read error. Because the CDR3's place on the DNA is in doubt, the DNA is left out and the CDR3 is given as listed by TCRdb. The chain combines TRBV30 with TRBJ2-3; the D call of TRBD2 is as the table states it, not checked on the DNA. The CDR3 length is 11 residues, termini included. CDR1 is GTSNPN, CDR2 SVGIG, per germline (reference sequence). The CDR3 sequence: CAWSPGTTLYP.